This T cell receptor beta chain was recovered during a study of blood T cell repertoires in COVID-19. Overall study: Both acute and convalescent COVID-19 samples were obtained from the United States, Italy and Spain.

Trimming took off 3 bases at V and 4 bases at J, with 9 bases between the two ends. The CDR3 totals 13 residues. Produced via immunoSEQ multiplex PCR; TCRdb's table is partial and in-frame only. The sample has about 200,000 clones, about 87% seen once. The sequencing input was peripheral blood. This TCR was recovered from a man in his sixties with acute or convalescent COVID-19. The chain joins TRBV12-3 or TRBV12-4 to TRBJ1-1; no definite D call. The CDR3 coding sequence is TGTGCCAGCAGTTTCCCCGGGAGCACTGAAGCTTTCTTT. Its protein product is CASSFPGSTEAFF.